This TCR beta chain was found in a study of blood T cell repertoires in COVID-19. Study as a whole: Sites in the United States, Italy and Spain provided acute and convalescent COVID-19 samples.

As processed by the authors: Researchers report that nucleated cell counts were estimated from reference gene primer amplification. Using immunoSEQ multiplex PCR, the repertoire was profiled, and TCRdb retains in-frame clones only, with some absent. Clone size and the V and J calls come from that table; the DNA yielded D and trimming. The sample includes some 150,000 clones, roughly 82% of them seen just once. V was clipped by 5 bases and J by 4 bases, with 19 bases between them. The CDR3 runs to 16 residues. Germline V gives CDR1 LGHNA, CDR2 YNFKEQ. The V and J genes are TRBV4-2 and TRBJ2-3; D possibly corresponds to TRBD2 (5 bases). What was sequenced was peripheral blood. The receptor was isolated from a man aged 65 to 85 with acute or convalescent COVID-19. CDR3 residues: CASSAHHGVAADTQYF. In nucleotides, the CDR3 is TGTGCCAGCAGCGCGCACCACGGGGTAGCAGCAGATACGCAGTATTTT.